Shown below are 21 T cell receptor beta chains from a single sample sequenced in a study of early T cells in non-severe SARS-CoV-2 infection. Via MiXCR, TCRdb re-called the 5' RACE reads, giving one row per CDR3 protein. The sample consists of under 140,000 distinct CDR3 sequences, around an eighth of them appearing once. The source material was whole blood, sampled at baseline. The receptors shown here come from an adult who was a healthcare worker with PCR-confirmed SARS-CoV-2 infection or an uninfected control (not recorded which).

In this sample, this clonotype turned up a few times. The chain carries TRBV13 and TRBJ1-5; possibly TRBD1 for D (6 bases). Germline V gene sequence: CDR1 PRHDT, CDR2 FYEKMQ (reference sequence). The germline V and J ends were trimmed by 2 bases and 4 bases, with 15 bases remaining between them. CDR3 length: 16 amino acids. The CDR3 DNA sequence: TGTGCCAGCAGCTTAAGTACAGGGACTCTAAATCAGCCCCAGCATTTT. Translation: CASSLSTGTLNQPQHF.

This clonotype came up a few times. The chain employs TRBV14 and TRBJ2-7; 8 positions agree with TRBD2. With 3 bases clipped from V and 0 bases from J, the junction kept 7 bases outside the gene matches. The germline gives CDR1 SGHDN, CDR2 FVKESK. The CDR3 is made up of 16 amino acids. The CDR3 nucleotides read TGTGCCAGCAGCCACTCCGGGACTAGGAGCTCCTACGAGCAGTACTTC. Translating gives CASSHSGTRSSYEQYF.

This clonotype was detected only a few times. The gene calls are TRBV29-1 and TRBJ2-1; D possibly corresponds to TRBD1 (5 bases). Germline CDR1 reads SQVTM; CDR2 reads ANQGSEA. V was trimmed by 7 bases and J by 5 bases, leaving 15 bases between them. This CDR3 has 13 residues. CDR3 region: CSARVVRNNEQFF. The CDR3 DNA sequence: TGCAGCGCCAGGGTCGTGAGGAACAATGAGCAGTTCTTC.

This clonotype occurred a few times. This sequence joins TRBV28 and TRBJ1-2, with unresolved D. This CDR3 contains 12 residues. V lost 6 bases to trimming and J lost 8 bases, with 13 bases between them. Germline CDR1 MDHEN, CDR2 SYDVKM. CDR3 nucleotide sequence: TGTGCCAGCAGCCCCCCGGGCAAAGGCTACACCTTC. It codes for CASSPPGKGYTF.

CDR3 in DNA: TGCAGTGCTAGAGATCCTGTGCTAGCCGACACCGGGGAGCTGTTTTTT. Encoded protein: CSARDPVLADTGELFF. The chain couples TRBV20-1 to TRBJ2-2, with D possibly TRBD2 on 5 matching bases. The germline CDR1 and CDR2 sequences are DFQATT and SNEGSKA (reference sequence). This CDR3 is 16 amino acids long. V was shortened by 0 bases and J by 3 bases, with 14 bases between the two germline ends.

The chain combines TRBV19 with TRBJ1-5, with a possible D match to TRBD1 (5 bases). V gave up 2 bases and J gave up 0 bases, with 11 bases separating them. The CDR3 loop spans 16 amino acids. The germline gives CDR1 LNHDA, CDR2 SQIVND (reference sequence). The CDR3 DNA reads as TGTGCCAGTAGTATAAGGGGCTCCGATAGCAATCAGCCCCAGCATTTT. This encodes CASSIRGSDSNQPQHF.

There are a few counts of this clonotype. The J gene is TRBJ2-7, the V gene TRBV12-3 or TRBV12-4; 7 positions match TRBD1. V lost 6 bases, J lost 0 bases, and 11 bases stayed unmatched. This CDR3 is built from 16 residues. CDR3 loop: CASRKDRPLNSYEQYF. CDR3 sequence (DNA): TGTGCCAGCAGAAAGGACAGGCCCCTTAACTCCTACGAGCAGTACTTC.

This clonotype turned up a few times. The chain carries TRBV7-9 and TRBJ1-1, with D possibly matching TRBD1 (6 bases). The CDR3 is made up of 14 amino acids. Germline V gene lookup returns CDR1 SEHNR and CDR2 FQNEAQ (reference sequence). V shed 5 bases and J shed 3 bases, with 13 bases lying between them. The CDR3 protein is CASSGGNRDTEAFF. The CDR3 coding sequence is TGTGCCAGCAGCGGGGGCAATCGGGACACTGAAGCTTTCTTT.

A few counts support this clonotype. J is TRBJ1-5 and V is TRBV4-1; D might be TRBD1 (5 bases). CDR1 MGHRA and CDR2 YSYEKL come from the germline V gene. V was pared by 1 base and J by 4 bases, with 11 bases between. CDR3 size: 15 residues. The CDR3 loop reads CASSQGNRGNQPQHF. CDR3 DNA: TGCGCCAGCAGCCAAGGAAACCGGGGGAATCAGCCCCAGCATTTT.

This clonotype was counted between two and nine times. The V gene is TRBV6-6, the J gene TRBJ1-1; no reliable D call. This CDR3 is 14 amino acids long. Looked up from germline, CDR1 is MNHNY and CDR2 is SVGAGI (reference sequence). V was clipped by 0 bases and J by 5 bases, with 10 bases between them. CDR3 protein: CASSYSSLGTEAFF. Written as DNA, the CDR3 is TGTGCCAGCAGTTACTCGTCTTTGGGAACTGAAGCTTTCTTT.

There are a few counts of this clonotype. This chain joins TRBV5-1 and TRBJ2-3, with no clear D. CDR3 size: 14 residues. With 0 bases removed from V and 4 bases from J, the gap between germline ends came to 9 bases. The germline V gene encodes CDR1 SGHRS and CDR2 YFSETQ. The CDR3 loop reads CASSLVGSADTQYF. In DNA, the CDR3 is TGCGCCAGCAGCTTGGTAGGGTCAGCAGATACGCAGTATTTT.

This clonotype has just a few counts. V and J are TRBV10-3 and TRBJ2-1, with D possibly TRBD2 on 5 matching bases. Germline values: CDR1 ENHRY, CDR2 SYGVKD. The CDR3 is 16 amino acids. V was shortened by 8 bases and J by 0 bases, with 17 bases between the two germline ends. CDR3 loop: CAIGSSMGSSYNEQFF. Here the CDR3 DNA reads TGTGCCATCGGGTCCAGCATGGGGAGCTCCTACAATGAGCAGTTCTTC.

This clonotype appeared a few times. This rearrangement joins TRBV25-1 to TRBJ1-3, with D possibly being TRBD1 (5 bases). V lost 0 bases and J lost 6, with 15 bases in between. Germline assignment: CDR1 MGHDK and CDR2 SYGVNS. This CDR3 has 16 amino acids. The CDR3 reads CASSEYFPGSVNTIYF. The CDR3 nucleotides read TGTGCCAGCAGTGAATACTTCCCAGGGTCGGTAAACACCATATATTTT.

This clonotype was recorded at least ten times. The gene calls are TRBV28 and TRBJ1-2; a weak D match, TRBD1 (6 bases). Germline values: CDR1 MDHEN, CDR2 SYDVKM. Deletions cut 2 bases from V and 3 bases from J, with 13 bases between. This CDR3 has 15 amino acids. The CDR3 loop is CASSLTGTNYYGYTF. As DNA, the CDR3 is TGTGCCAGCAGTTTAACCGGGACAAACTACTATGGCTACACCTTC.

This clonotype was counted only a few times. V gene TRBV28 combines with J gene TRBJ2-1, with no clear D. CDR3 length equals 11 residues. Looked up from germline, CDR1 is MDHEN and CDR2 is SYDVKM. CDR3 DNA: TGTGCTGGCGGTGTATACAATGAGCAGTTCTTC. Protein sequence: CAGGVYNEQFF.

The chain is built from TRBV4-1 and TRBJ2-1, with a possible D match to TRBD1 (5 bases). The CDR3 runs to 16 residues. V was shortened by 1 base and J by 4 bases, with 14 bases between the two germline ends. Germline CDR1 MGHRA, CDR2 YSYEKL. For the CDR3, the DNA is TGCGCCAGCAGCCAAGGGAGAGCAAGGGGTTACAATGAGCAGTTCTTC. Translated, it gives CASSQGRARGYNEQFF.

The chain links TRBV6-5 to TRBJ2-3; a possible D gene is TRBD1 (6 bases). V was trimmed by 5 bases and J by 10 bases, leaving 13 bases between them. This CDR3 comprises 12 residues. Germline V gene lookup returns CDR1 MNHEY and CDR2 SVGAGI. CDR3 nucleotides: TGTGCCAGCAGTCCACAGGGTGTCGCGCAGTATTTT. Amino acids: CASSPQGVAQYF.

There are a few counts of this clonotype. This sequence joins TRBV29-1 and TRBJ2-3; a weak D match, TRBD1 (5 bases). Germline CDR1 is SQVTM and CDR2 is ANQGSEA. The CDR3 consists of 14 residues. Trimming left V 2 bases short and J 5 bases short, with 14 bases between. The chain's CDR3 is CSVEFWQGGDTQYF. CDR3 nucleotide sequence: TGCAGCGTTGAATTCTGGCAGGGTGGAGATACGCAGTATTTT.

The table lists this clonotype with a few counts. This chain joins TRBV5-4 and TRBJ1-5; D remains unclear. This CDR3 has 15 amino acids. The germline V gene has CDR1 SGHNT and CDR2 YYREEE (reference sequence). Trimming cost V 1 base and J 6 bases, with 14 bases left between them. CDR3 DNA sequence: TGTGCCAGCAGCTTGCGGGAGGGTTTTACTCAGCCCCAGCATTTT. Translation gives CASSLREGFTQPQHF.

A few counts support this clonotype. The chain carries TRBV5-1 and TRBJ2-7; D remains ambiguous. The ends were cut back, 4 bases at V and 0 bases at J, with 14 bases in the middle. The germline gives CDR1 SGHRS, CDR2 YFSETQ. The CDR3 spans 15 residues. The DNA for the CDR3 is TGCGCCAGCAGCCCCTTCCTGGGCACCTCCTACGAGCAGTACTTC. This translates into CASSPFLGTSYEQYF. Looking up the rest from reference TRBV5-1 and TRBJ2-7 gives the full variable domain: KAGVTQTPRYLIKTRGQQVTLSCSPISGHRSVSWYQQTPGQGLQFLFEYFSETQRNKGNFPGRFSGRQFSNSRSEMNVSTLELGDSALYLCASSPFLGTSYEQYFGPGTRLTVT.

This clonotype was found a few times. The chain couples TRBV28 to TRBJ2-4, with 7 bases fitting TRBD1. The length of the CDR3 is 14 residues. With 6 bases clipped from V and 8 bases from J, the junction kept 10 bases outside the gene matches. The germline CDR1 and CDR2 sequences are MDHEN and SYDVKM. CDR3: CASSQHRGQDIQYF. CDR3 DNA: TGTGCCAGCAGCCAACACAGGGGCCAGGACATTCAGTACTTC.